This T cell receptor beta chain originates from a study of T cell responses to AZD1222 COVID-19 vaccine. The study, taken as a whole, reports: Vaccine-associated CD4 TCRs ranged over spike, dominating at 160-218 and 743-854.

Worth noting for this clone: The target antigen is unknown.

Method: immunoSEQ multiplex PCR; TCRdb's copy keeps in-frame clones and lacks some. In the table there are 150,000 to 200,000 clones, 80% to 90% of which are singletons. V lost 5 bases to trimming and J lost 1 base, with 12 bases between them. The CDR3 covers 15 residues. Germline CDR1 is SNHLY and CDR2 is FYNNEI. V gene TRBV2 combines with J gene TRBJ1-3; tentatively, D is TRBD1 (6 bases). This sample comprised peripheral blood, obtained 28 days after the second AZD1222 dose. The TCR comes from an adult who received the AZD1222 COVID-19 vaccine. The DNA for the CDR3 is TGTGCCAGCAGTACAGGGATCTCATCTGGAAACACCATATATTTT. Its protein is CASSTGISSGNTIYF.